The source of this T cell receptor (beta chain) is a study of shared clonotypes between healthy human individuals. Regarding the study as a whole: Few donors limited the genetic and exposure-history diversity represented.

The germline V gene encodes CDR1 SGHTA and CDR2 FQGTGA. This CDR3 is 17 amino acids long. V lost 5 bases, J lost 2 bases, and 10 bases stayed unmatched. Measured with immunoSEQ multiplex PCR; TCRdb has only the in-frame clones, and not every one. The sample consists of millions of clones, more than 80% of them appearing once. As concerns this clone: Its antigen remains unidentified.

The specimen was naive CD4+ T cells from PBMCs. The subset denotes: CD45RA+ positively selected. The genes are TRBV7-3 and TRBJ1-5; 9 nucleotides line up with TRBD1. The source is a man aged 18 to 29 in good health. Some clones in this sample may be carry-over from other donors' samples. Here the CDR3 DNA reads TGTGCCAGCAGCCCCACCCCGGGACAGGGTGGCAATCAGCCCCAGCATTTT. It encodes CASSPTPGQGGNQPQHF.